A selection of T cell receptor beta chains follows, all from one sample in a study of blood T cells in healthy people across ages. TCRdb called the 5' RACE reads again in MiXCR, with one record for every CDR3 protein. This repertoire shows about 680,000 distinct CDR3 sequences, over 45% found once; its top ten account for under 35%. Sequencing used blood. The receptor source for this set is a woman in her sixties or seventies in good health. Both conserved end residues are part of each CDR3. Fields, in order: J gene, V gene, clone size, D gene, CDR3 protein, CDR3 DNA. A D gene is named only where the DNA matches it firmly. For some rows the clone size is stated as once, few or many, or as a class when expanded; others skip it.

J: TRBJ2-1
V: TRBV11-1
size: few
D: NA
CDR3: CASSLGRRYNEQFF
DNA: TGTGCCAGCAGCTTAGGGCGCCGCTACAATGAGCAGTTCTTC

J: TRBJ2-2
V: TRBV12-3/TRBV12-4
size: NA
D: TRBD1
CDR3: CASRSTGGRGELFF
DNA: TGTGCCAGCAGGTCCACAGGGGGTAGAGGGGAGCTGTTTTTT

J: TRBJ2-2
V: TRBV4-3
size: NA
D: NA
CDR3: CASSQDLVGKNTGELFF
DNA: TGCGCCAGCAGCCAAGATCTGGTAGGGAAGAACACCGGGGAGCTGTTTTTT

J: TRBJ2-1
V: TRBV9
size: NA
D: NA
CDR3: CASSAQGGVYNEQFF
DNA: TGTGCCAGCAGCGCACAGGGAGGGGTCTACAATGAGCAGTTCTTC

J: TRBJ2-7
V: TRBV27
size: few
D: NA
CDR3: CASSLGGAHTYEQYF
DNA: TGTGCCAGCAGTTTAGGAGGGGCCCACACCTACGAGCAGTACTTC

J: TRBJ2-1
V: TRBV12-3/TRBV12-4
size: NA
D: TRBD2
CDR3: CASIPGGSADNEQFF
DNA: TGTGCCAGCATCCCCGGGGGGAGTGCGGACAATGAGCAGTTCTTC

J: TRBJ2-7
V: TRBV15
size: NA
D: NA
CDR3: CATSTSRAGPGAYEQYF
DNA: TGTGCCACCAGCACCTCCCGGGCGGGACCAGGAGCCTACGAGCAGTACTTC

J: TRBJ1-1
V: TRBV7-8
size: NA
D: NA
CDR3: CASSLDTMSTEAFF
DNA: TGTGCCAGCAGCTTGGACACTATGAGCACTGAAGCTTTCTTT

J: TRBJ2-1
V: TRBV7-2
size: NA
D: TRBD1
CDR3: CASSQDRVRQFF
DNA: TGTGCCAGCAGCCAGGACAGGGTACGGCAGTTCTTC

J: TRBJ2-1
V: TRBV4-2
size: NA
D: TRBD2
CDR3: CASSQVVAGGDNEQFF
DNA: TGTGCCAGCAGCCAGGTAGTTGCGGGGGGAGACAATGAGCAGTTCTTC

J: TRBJ2-5
V: TRBV28
size: NA
D: NA
CDR3: CASSTSRASTETQYF
DNA: TGTGCCAGCAGTACATCGCGGGCCTCGACGGAGACCCAGTACTTC

J: TRBJ2-5
V: TRBV2
size: few
D: NA
CDR3: CASTREAGEETQYF
DNA: TGTGCCAGCACCAGGGAGGCAGGGGAAGAGACCCAGTACTTC

J: TRBJ2-1
V: TRBV20-1
size: few
D: TRBD2
CDR3: CSARSTSGRNFEQFF
DNA: TGCAGTGCTAGATCGACTAGCGGGAGGAATTTTGAGCAGTTCTTC

J: TRBJ2-7
V: TRBV9
size: NA
D: NA
CDR3: CASSVACGGPKLEQGYEQYF
DNA: TGTGCCAGCAGCGTAGCCTGTGGGGGGCCGAAGCTAGAACAGGGTTACGAGCAGTACTTC

J: TRBJ1-1
V: TRBV20-1
size: NA
D: NA
CDR3: CSASRSKTEAFF
DNA: TGCAGTGCTAGCCGCAGTAAAACTGAAGCTTTCTTT

J: TRBJ2-1
V: TRBV29-1
size: few
D: TRBD1
CDR3: CSVELGQRSYNEQFF
DNA: TGCAGCGTTGAGCTGGGACAGAGATCCTACAATGAGCAGTTCTTC

J: TRBJ2-7
V: TRBV11-1
size: NA
D: TRBD2
CDR3: CASSEVAGVYNEQYF
DNA: TGTGCCAGCAGTGAGGTAGCGGGAGTTTACAATGAGCAGTACTTC

J: TRBJ2-7
V: TRBV7-8
size: few
D: TRBD1
CDR3: CASSPRTGGMYEQYF
DNA: TGTGCCAGCAGCCCAAGGACAGGGGGCATGTACGAGCAGTACTTC

J: TRBJ2-3
V: TRBV15
size: NA
D: NA
CDR3: CATSRGSVSLTDTQYF
DNA: TGTGCCACCAGCAGAGGTAGTGTAAGCCTCACAGATACGCAGTATTTT

J: TRBJ2-5
V: TRBV7-2
size: few
D: NA
CDR3: CASSLSSGVETQYF
DNA: TGTGCCAGCAGCTTAAGTTCAGGGGTAGAGACCCAGTACTTC

J: TRBJ2-1
V: TRBV20-1
size: NA
D: NA
CDR3: CSARRHQTNEQFF
DNA: TGCAGTGCTAGGCGACACCAGACCAATGAGCAGTTCTTC

J: TRBJ2-7
V: TRBV6-2/TRBV6-3
size: NA
D: TRBD2
CDR3: CASSYPRAGASEQYF
DNA: TGTGCCAGCAGTTACCCGCGAGCGGGAGCTTCCGAGCAGTACTTC

J: TRBJ2-5
V: TRBV3-1
size: few
D: NA
CDR3: CASSQGMETQYF
DNA: TGTGCCAGCAGCCAGGGTATGGAGACCCAGTACTTC

J: TRBJ1-2
V: TRBV29-1
size: NA
D: NA
CDR3: CSVEDSRNGYTF
DNA: TGCAGCGTTGAAGACAGTAGAAATGGCTACACCTTC

J: TRBJ2-7
V: TRBV7-2
size: few
D: NA
CDR3: CASTPTAGTGYEQYF
DNA: TGTGCCAGCACCCCCACGGCAGGGACGGGCTACGAGCAGTACTTC

J: TRBJ2-1
V: TRBV29-1
size: NA
D: TRBD2
CDR3: CSVAHSGRGNEQFF
DNA: TGCAGCGTGGCCCACAGCGGGAGAGGGAATGAGCAGTTCTTC

J: TRBJ2-1
V: TRBV11-3
size: NA
D: NA
CDR3: CASSFYSGEQFF
DNA: TGTGCCAGCAGCTTCTATTCCGGTGAGCAGTTCTTC

J: TRBJ2-1
V: TRBV6-1
size: NA
D: TRBD2
CDR3: CASSERASGSNYNEQFF
DNA: TGTGCCAGCAGTGAACGGGCTAGCGGGAGTAACTACAATGAGCAGTTCTTC

J: TRBJ1-2
V: TRBV10-3
size: NA
D: TRBD1
CDR3: CAIGLGTGETNYGYTF
DNA: TGTGCCATCGGGTTGGGGACAGGGGAAACTAACTATGGCTACACCTTC

J: TRBJ1-4
V: TRBV5-1
size: NA
D: NA
CDR3: CASSSGFTNEKLFF
DNA: TGCGCCAGCAGCTCAGGATTTACTAATGAAAAACTGTTTTTT

J: TRBJ2-5
V: TRBV20-1
size: few
D: NA
CDR3: CSARDRRGRETQYF
DNA: TGCAGTGCTAGAGATCGGAGGGGGCGTGAGACCCAGTACTTC

J: TRBJ2-7
V: TRBV27
size: NA
D: TRBD1
CDR3: CASSLWDRFSYEQYF
DNA: TGTGCCAGCAGTCTTTGGGACAGATTTTCCTACGAGCAGTACTTC

J: TRBJ2-1
V: TRBV20-1
size: once
D: NA
CDR3: CSAPRGGDSYNGQFF
DNA: TGCAGTGCGCCACGGGGCGGGGACTCCTACAATGGGCAGTTCTTC

J: TRBJ2-1
V: TRBV19
size: NA
D: TRBD2
CDR3: CASSNGLAGAHEQFF
DNA: TGTGCCAGTAGTAACGGACTAGCGGGAGCCCATGAGCAGTTCTTC

J: TRBJ2-7
V: TRBV3-1
size: NA
D: TRBD1
CDR3: CASSHGTGPSYEQYF
DNA: TGTGCCAGCAGCCACGGGACAGGCCCTTCCTACGAGCAGTACTTC

J: TRBJ2-5
V: TRBV28
size: NA
D: TRBD1
CDR3: CASRQQGAGDRETQYF
DNA: TGTGCCAGCAGACAACAGGGGGCGGGGGACAGAGAGACCCAGTACTTC

J: TRBJ2-7
V: TRBV15
size: NA
D: NA
CDR3: CATSRDEGREQYF
DNA: TGTGCCACCAGCAGAGATGAGGGGCGCGAGCAGTACTTC

J: TRBJ1-1
V: TRBV7-9
size: many
D: TRBD1
CDR3: CASSAQGSTEAFF
DNA: TGTGCCAGCAGCGCACAGGGGTCCACTGAAGCTTTCTTT

J: TRBJ2-1
V: TRBV7-6
size: few
D: NA
CDR3: CASSPELLYNEQFF
DNA: TGTGCCAGCAGCCCCGAGTTATTATACAATGAGCAGTTCTTC